This T cell receptor beta chain originates from a study of blood T cell repertoires in COVID-19. Study-wide background: Material from acute and convalescent COVID-19 was sourced from the United States, Italy and Spain. The analysed material was cDNA or gDNA that came from T cells, B-cell-depleted T cells, or PBMCs.

Authors' methods: For nucleated cells, counts were estimated from reference gene primer amplification. The method was immunoSEQ multiplex PCR; TCRdb's version includes in-frame clones alone and lacks a portion of them. That table supplies the V and J calls and clone size; D and trimming were determined from the DNA. The sample records 90,000 to 150,000 clones, roughly 83% being singletons. This clone showed up just once. The sequenced material came from peripheral blood. This TCR was recovered from a woman older than 75 with acute or convalescent COVID-19.

The CDR3 DNA reads as TGTGCCAGCAGCCAATCTCCGGGACTAGCGGCTTACGAGCAGTACTTC. Amino acids: CASSQSPGLAAYEQYF. The genes are TRBV28 and TRBJ2-7; 11 bases are a match to TRBD2. After removal of 6 bases from V and 4 bases from J, the junction contained 11 bases not matched to a gene. Per germline, CDR1 MDHEN and CDR2 SYDVKM. This CDR3 contains 16 residues.